This T cell receptor beta chain was observed in a study of technical replicates of blood from a few donors. Germline CDR1 reads SNHLY; CDR2 reads FYNNEI. The CDR3 is 15 residues long. The V gene lost 11 bases and the J gene lost 0 bases, with 16 bases spanning the gap. Sequencing used immunoSEQ multiplex PCR; TCRdb keeps in-frame clones, though not all of them. The repertoire includes some 70,000 clones, about nine tenths of them detected once, and 4.7% sits in the top ten. The sequence came from a human donor in good health. Some clones in this sample may be carry-over from other donors' samples. V usage is TRBV2 and J usage is TRBJ1-4, with D unresolved. The sample comprised PBMCs. The CDR3 reads CAASPVGATNEKLFF. CDR3 sequence (DNA): TGTGCCGCCTCCCCTGTCGGTGCAACTAATGAAAAACTGTTTTTT.